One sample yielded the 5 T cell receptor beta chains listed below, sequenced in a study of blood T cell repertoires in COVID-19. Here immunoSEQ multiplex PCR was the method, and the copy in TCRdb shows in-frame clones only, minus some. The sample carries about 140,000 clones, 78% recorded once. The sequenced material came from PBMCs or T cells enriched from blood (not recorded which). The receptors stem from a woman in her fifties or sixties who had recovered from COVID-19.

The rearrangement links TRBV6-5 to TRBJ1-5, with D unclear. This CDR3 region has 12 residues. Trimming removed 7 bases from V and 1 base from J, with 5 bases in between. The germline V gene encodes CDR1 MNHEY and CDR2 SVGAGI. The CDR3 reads CASKRSNQPQHF. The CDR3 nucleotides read TGTGCCAGCAAGAGGAGCAATCAGCCCCAGCATTTT.

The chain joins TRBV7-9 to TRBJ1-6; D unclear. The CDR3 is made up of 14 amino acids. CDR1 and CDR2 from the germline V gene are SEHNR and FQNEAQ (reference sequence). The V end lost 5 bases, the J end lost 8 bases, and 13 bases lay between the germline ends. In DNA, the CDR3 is TGTGCCAGCAGCCGGGAAAGCCGTGATTCACCCCTCCACTTT. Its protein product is CASSRESRDSPLHF.

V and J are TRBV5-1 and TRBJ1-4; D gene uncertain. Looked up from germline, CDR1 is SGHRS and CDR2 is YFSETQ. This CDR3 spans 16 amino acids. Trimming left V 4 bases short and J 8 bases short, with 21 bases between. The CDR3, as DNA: TGCGCCAGCAGCCCCGAGGAGGCGGCTGGAGGGGAAAAACTGTTTTTT. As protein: CASSPEEAAGGEKLFF.

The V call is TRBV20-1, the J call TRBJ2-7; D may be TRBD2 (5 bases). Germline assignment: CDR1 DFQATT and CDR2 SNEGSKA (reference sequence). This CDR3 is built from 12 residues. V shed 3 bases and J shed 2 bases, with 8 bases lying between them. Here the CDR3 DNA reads TGCAGTGCTAGTCCCGGGGCCTACGAGCAGTACTTC. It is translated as CSASPGAYEQYF.

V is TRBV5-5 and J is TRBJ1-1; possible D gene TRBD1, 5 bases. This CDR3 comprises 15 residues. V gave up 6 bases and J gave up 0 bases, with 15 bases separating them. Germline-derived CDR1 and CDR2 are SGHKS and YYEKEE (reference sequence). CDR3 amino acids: CASIVGGHLNTEAFF. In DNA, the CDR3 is TGTGCCAGCATCGTGGGTGGACACTTGAACACTGAAGCTTTCTTT.